One and the same sample provided the 14 T cell receptor beta chains below, sequenced in a study of cytomegalovirus exposure and HLA in healthy donors (dated by TCRdb to the late 2010s). Preparation of the library involved the immunoSEQ multiplex PCR assay. What TCRdb holds here is the immuneACCESS table cut down to in-frame rearrangements. Part of the clones is not present; checked against another copy, under half of the missing clones reflect an unresolved V gene, and the others are unexplained. Recorded for this sample are over 110,000 clones; around 84% of them occurred a single time. Roughly 10% of the sample is held by the ten biggest clonotypes. Sequenced: PBMCs. The source of these receptors is a man in his late teens or twenties in good health and CMV-seropositive.

The rearrangement joins TRBV27 to TRBJ2-3; TRBD2 agrees at 8 bases. V lost 5 bases and J lost 2; bases outside the gene matches: 9. Germline-derived CDR1 and CDR2 are MNHEY and SMNVEV (reference sequence). This CDR3 comprises 16 residues. CDR3: CASSRMGLVHTDTQYF. The CDR3 DNA follows: TGTGCCAGCAGTAGGATGGGACTAGTACACACAGATACGCAGTATTTT.

The V gene is TRBV7-2, the J gene TRBJ1-3; 9 bases are a match to TRBD1. Germline trimming cut 3 bases from V and 5 bases from J; bases unmatched to any gene: 2. The CDR3 extends over 14 amino acids. Germline V gene sequence: CDR1 SGHTA, CDR2 FQGNSA. For the CDR3, the DNA is TGTGCCAGCAGCTTGACAGGGGGTCGAAACACCATATATTTT. Encoded protein: CASSLTGGRNTIYF.

The table lists this clone with a count of one. V usage is TRBV29-1 and J usage is TRBJ1-1, with 8 nucleotides matching TRBD1. The germline gives CDR1 SQVTM, CDR2 ANQGSEA. The CDR3 loop spans 14 amino acids. Trimming at V came to 3 bases and at J to 4 bases, leaving 7 bases not matched to a gene. The CDR3 sequence is CSVEGLTGVTEAFF. The CDR3 region has the DNA TGCAGCGTTGAGGGGTTGACAGGGGTCACTGAAGCTTTCTTT.

This clone was seen a handful of times. The chain links TRBV2 to TRBJ2-3; 7 nucleotides agree with TRBD2. The CDR3 consists of 16 residues. V lost 1 base, J lost 6 bases, and 10 bases stayed unmatched. Per the germline V gene, CDR1 is SNHLY and CDR2 is FYNNEI. For the CDR3, the DNA is TGTGCCAGCAGTGAAGACCACACGGGGGGTGGGGATACGCAGTATTTT. Its translation is CASSEDHTGGGDTQYF.

This clone was seen once. J is TRBJ1-2 and V is TRBV5-4, with D unresolved. The CDR3 totals 15 residues. V was trimmed by 4 bases and J by 4 bases, leaving 17 bases between them. In germline, CDR1 is SGHNT, CDR2 YYREEE (reference sequence). CDR3 in amino acids: CASSPLEGGSYGYTF. The CDR3 coding sequence is TGTGCCAGCAGCCCCCTCGAGGGCGGTAGCTATGGCTACACCTTC.

This chain links TRBV19 with TRBJ2-1, with 14 positions matching TRBD2. The CDR3 totals 18 residues. Germline V gene data show CDR1 as LNHDA and CDR2 as SQIVND (reference sequence). V lost 4 bases and J lost 9; bases outside the gene matches: 14. CDR3 protein: CASSTLGLAGDRDSEQFF. The CDR3 DNA sequence: TGTGCCAGTAGTACCCTGGGACTAGCGGGGGACCGAGACAGTGAGCAGTTCTTC. The whole variable domain, filled in from reference TRBV19 and TRBJ2-1, reads DGGITQSPKYLFRKEGQNVTLSCEQNLNHDAMYWYRQDPGQGLRLIYYSQIVNDFQKGDIAEGYSVSREKKESFPLTVTSAQKNPTAFYLCASSTLGLAGDRDSEQFFGPGTRLTVL.

V gene TRBV29-1 combines with J gene TRBJ1-2; TRBD1 matches 8 bases. The CDR3 extends over 15 amino acids. With V trimmed by 7 bases and J by 5 bases, 15 bases remained unmatched. Germline lookup yields CDR1 SQVTM and CDR2 ANQGSEA. CDR3 nucleotides: TGCAGCGCCGTTATAGGACAGGGAGTATCGTATGGCTACACCTTC. Encoded protein: CSAVIGQGVSYGYTF.

The chain carries TRBV5-1 and TRBJ2-5, with TRBD2 matching over 7 bases. There are 14 residues in the CDR3. V lost 4 bases, J lost 5 bases, and 8 bases stayed unmatched. Germline V CDR1 and CDR2: SGHRS, YFSETQ. CDR3 in DNA: TGCGCCAGCAGCCCCTCTGGGAGGGTGGAGACCCAGTACTTC. Residues: CASSPSGRVETQYF.

The CDR3 loop is CASSHDRDSEAFF. The CDR3 region has the DNA TGTGCCAGCAGCCACGACAGGGATTCGGAAGCTTTCTTT. This chain joins TRBV7-6 and TRBJ1-1; 7 bases are shared with TRBD1. The CDR3 is made up of 13 amino acids. From germline, CDR1 is SGHVS and CDR2 FNYEAQ. V shed 5 bases, J shed 8 bases, and the junction held 8 bases outside the gene matches.

The chain recombines TRBV5-6 with TRBJ2-7; TRBD2 matches at 8 bases. The germline CDR1 and CDR2 sequences are SGHDT and YYEEEE. There are 14 residues in the CDR3. Trimming took 4 bases from V and 2 from J; bases not matched to a gene: 5. The CDR3 protein is CASSPGGIPYEQYF. The CDR3 coding sequence is TGTGCCAGCAGCCCGGGAGGGATTCCCTACGAGCAGTACTTC.

This clone has a single count. This rearrangement joins TRBV10-2 to TRBJ2-4, with D possibly being TRBD2 (6 bases). The CDR3 loop spans 15 amino acids. The ends were cut back, 2 bases at V and 0 bases at J, with 8 bases in the middle. Per germline, CDR1 WSHSY and CDR2 SAAADI. The CDR3 region is CASSEMGLAKNIQYF. CDR3 nucleotide sequence: TGCGCCAGCAGTGAGATGGGACTAGCCAAAAACATTCAGTACTTC.

The chain has TRBV6-5 and TRBJ1-2; D is undetermined. V lost 2 bases and J lost 3, with 10 bases in between. Germline lookup yields CDR1 MNHEY and CDR2 SVGAGI. This CDR3 is 14 amino acids long. The CDR3 spells CASSYGGHDYGYTF. CDR3 in DNA: TGTGCCAGCAGTTACGGCGGGCACGACTATGGCTACACCTTC.

The chain uses TRBV6-6 and TRBJ1-2; D remains ambiguous. This CDR3 has 15 amino acids. Germline CDR1 and CDR2: MNHNY and SVGAGI (reference sequence). The V end was cut by 0 bases, the J end by 8 bases, with 16 bases between. In nucleotides, the CDR3 is TGTGCCAGCAGTTACTCGCGGGAGGACCTCGGGGGCTACACCTTC. This encodes CASSYSREDLGGYTF.

V and J are TRBV14 and TRBJ2-2; a weak D match, TRBD1 (6 bases). Trimming took off 3 bases at V and 0 bases at J, with 17 bases between the two ends. The germline V gene encodes CDR1 SGHDN and CDR2 FVKESK. This CDR3 has 18 amino acids. The CDR3, as DNA: TGTGCCAGCAGCCAGAAGATTCTGGGACATACGAACACCGGGGAGCTGTTTTTT. Its protein is CASSQKILGHTNTGELFF.